This passage covers 26 T cell receptor beta chains from one sample sequenced in a study of T cell repertoires in cytomegalovirus infection. TCRdb reprocessed the reads via MiXCR and lists one record per CDR3 protein. The table has over 450,000 distinct CDR3 sequences, around 10% seen once. The sequencing sample was made of PBMCs. The receptors here all came from a human donor in good health (CMV status not recorded). Some clones in this sample may be carry-over from other donors' samples.

There are many counts of this clonotype. The V and J genes are TRBV6-5 and TRBJ2-3, with TRBD2 identical over 7 bases. With 0 bases clipped from V and 6 bases from J, the junction kept 9 bases outside the gene matches. The CDR3 covers 16 residues. Germline V gene lookup returns CDR1 MNHEY and CDR2 SVGAGI. CDR3 residues: CASSYSPDGRRDTQYF. The CDR3 region has the DNA TGTGCCAGCAGTTACTCCCCTGACGGGAGGAGGGATACGCAGTATTTT.

This clonotype was observed many times. The chain is built from TRBV12-3 or TRBV12-4 and TRBJ1-2; TRBD1 might be the D (6 bases). The CDR3 spans 15 residues. V gave up 8 bases and J gave up 3 bases, with 19 bases separating them. The CDR3 sequence is CASRRAGEVHYGYTF. CDR3 in DNA: TGTGCCAGCCGAAGGGCAGGGGAGGTGCACTATGGCTACACCTTC.

This clonotype came up many times. This CDR3 is CASSSSRGGNTEAFF. The CDR3 DNA is TGTGCCAGCAGCTCCTCCAGGGGAGGAAACACTGAAGCTTTCTTT. The genes are TRBV11-2 and TRBJ1-1; D might be TRBD1 (6 bases). Deletions cut 4 bases from V and 2 bases from J, with 14 bases between. This CDR3 contains 15 residues. Germline V gene sequence: CDR1 SGHAT, CDR2 FQNNGV.

This clonotype was counted only a few times. The CDR3 sequence: CAWMGPGNSPLHF. As DNA, the CDR3 is TGTGCCTGGATGGGCCCCGGTAATTCACCCCTCCACTTT. V gene TRBV30 combines with J gene TRBJ1-6; D gene uncertain. CDR1 is GTSNPN, CDR2 SVGIG, per germline (reference sequence). This CDR3 has 13 residues. Trimming removed 4 bases from V and 6 bases from J, with 10 bases in between.

The sample holds many counts of this clonotype. The chain joins TRBV7-2 to TRBJ1-2; D possibly corresponds to TRBD1 (6 bases). The CDR3 has 13 residues. Deletions cut 4 bases from V and 6 bases from J, with 12 bases between. Germline CDR1 is SGHTA and CDR2 is FQGNSA. CDR3 DNA sequence: TGTGCCAGCAGCTCGTGGACAGACCATGGCTACACCTTC. Its protein is CASSSWTDHGYTF.

This clonotype has a count of ten or more. The chain carries TRBV11-3 and TRBJ1-1; D perhaps matches TRBD1 (5 bases). The V end was cut by 1 base, the J end by 11 bases, with 11 bases between. Germline-derived CDR1 and CDR2 are SGHNT and YENEEA. The CDR3 covers 12 residues. The CDR3 region is CASSLGAGTAFF. DNA for the CDR3: TGTGCCAGCAGCTTAGGAGCAGGGACGGCTTTCTTT.

Of note for this clonotype: A clone one base away is much larger, so this may be a read error. The chain couples TRBV28 to TRBJ1-2, with D tentatively TRBD1 (6 bases). The CDR3 extends over 14 amino acids. From germline, CDR1 is MDHEN and CDR2 SYDVKM. The CDR3 sequence is CASGLGSGDYGYTF. The CDR3 DNA reads as TGTGCCAGCGGTTTGGGGTCAGGGGACTATGGCTACACCTTC.

This clonotype occurred many times. The chain carries TRBV7-2 and TRBJ2-3, with D hard to call. Germline CDR1 reads SGHTA; CDR2 reads FQGNSA. This CDR3 spans 15 amino acids. V dropped 5 bases and J dropped 2 bases, with 14 bases sitting between them. CDR3 amino acids: CASSLLLGATDTQYF. In DNA, the CDR3 is TGTGCCAGCAGCCTTCTACTGGGCGCCACAGATACGCAGTATTTT.

This clonotype occurred many times. The chain's CDR3 is CASSAGNFYEQYF. CDR3 nucleotides: TGTGCCAGCAGCGCAGGCAATTTCTACGAGCAGTACTTC. The V call is TRBV28, the J call TRBJ2-7; unclear D gene. Trimming took 6 bases from V and 3 from J, leaving 12 bases between them. CDR3 length: 13 residues. Germline V gene sequence: CDR1 MDHEN, CDR2 SYDVKM. Complete variable domain (other parts from reference TRBV28 and TRBJ2-7): DVKVTQSSRYLVKRTGEKVFLECVQDMDHENMFWYRQDPGLGLRLIYFSYDVKMKEKGDIPEGYSVSREKKERFSLILESASTNQTSMYLCASSAGNFYEQYFGPGTRLTVT.

This clonotype was seen more than once but under ten times. The chain is built from TRBV11-1 and TRBJ1-1; TRBD1 might be the D (5 bases). CDR1 and CDR2 from the germline V gene are SGHAT and FQDESV (reference sequence). The CDR3 sequence is 13 residues long. Trimming cost V 2 bases and J 5 bases, with 9 bases left between them. The CDR3 loop reads CASSLYEGTEAFF. The CDR3 DNA reads as TGTGCCAGCAGCTTATATGAGGGGACTGAAGCTTTCTTT.

The CDR3: CASSISRGQETQYF. The CDR3 bases are TGTGCCAGTAGTATTTCCAGGGGTCAAGAGACCCAGTACTTC. The chain links TRBV19 to TRBJ2-5; D might be TRBD1 (6 bases). Germline CDR1 LNHDA, CDR2 SQIVND (reference sequence). V was clipped by 3 bases and J by 2 bases, with 10 bases between them. The CDR3 contains 14 residues.

This clonotype came up many times. This chain uses TRBV6-6 with TRBJ2-5, with 9 positions matching TRBD2. The germline gives CDR1 MNHNY, CDR2 SVGAGI (reference sequence). This CDR3 has 15 residues. The trim removed 9 bases at V and 5 bases at J, leaving 13 bases unmatched. The CDR3 bases are TGTGCCAGTTGGGGTAGCGGGGCGGGGGGGGAGACCCAGTACTTC. Its protein product is CASWGSGAGGETQYF.

The chain combines TRBV6-2 or TRBV6-3 with TRBJ2-7, with D possibly TRBD1 on 6 matching bases. CDR1 is MNHEY, CDR2 SVGEGT, per germline. V was clipped by 2 bases and J by 1 base, with 9 bases between them. This CDR3 has 14 residues. As DNA, the CDR3 is TGTGCCAGCAGTTACCGGGACAATTCCTACGAGCAGTACTTC. Protein product: CASSYRDNSYEQYF.

At least ten counts were recorded for this clonotype. The chain combines TRBV7-8 with TRBJ2-5, with D hard to call. The CDR3 runs to 16 residues. Germline V gene sequence: CDR1 SGHVS, CDR2 FQNEAQ. Trimming cost V 1 base and J 5 bases, with 17 bases left between them. In nucleotides, the CDR3 is TGTGCCAGCAGCTTAGTGGATTTTGGCCTTCTCGAGACCCAGTACTTC. This translates into CASSLVDFGLLETQYF.

The rearrangement joins TRBV28 to TRBJ2-7, with D possibly matching TRBD2 (5 bases). The V end was cut by 6 bases, the J end by 1 base, with 13 bases between. The germline V gene has CDR1 MDHEN and CDR2 SYDVKM. This CDR3 contains 14 residues. The chain's CDR3 is CASRPREVSYEQYF. The CDR3 coding sequence is TGTGCCAGCAGACCACGGGAAGTTTCCTACGAGCAGTACTTC.

With respect to this clonotype: A read error is possible here, since a much larger clone lies one base away. This chain connects TRBV6-1 to TRBJ1-1, with 9 bases lining up with TRBD1. From germline, CDR1 is MNHNS and CDR2 SASEGT. Losses at the gene ends were 0 bases for V and 5 bases for J; bases not matched to a gene: 4. This CDR3 has 15 residues. CDR3: CASSEAGTGRTEAFF. The CDR3 region has the DNA TGTGCCAGCAGTGAAGCCGGGACAGGGAGAACTGAAGCTTTCTTT.

The table lists this clonotype with many counts. The rearrangement links TRBV11-2 to TRBJ2-7, with 8 bases that match TRBD2. The germline V gene encodes CDR1 SGHAT and CDR2 FQNNGV. The CDR3 contains 16 residues. V lost 1 base and J lost 0; bases outside the gene matches: 5. The CDR3 DNA sequence: TGTGCCAGCAGCTTAGTGGCTAGCGGGCCCTCCTACGAGCAGTACTTC. Its translation is CASSLVASGPSYEQYF.

This clonotype showed up many times. This chain links TRBV20-1 with TRBJ2-5; TRBD1 agrees at 7 bases. The CDR3 spans 13 residues. J was trimmed by 5 bases and V by 8 bases; bases with no gene match: 11. Germline V gene sequence: CDR1 DFQATT, CDR2 SNEGSKA (reference sequence). This CDR3 is CSPRTGQGETQYF. For the CDR3, the DNA is TGCAGTCCCAGGACAGGCCAGGGGGAGACCCAGTACTTC.

This chain connects TRBV10-3 to TRBJ2-1; D is unclear. The CDR3 sequence is 14 residues long. Trimming pared 7 bases from V and 7 bases from J, leaving 17 bases between. CDR1 and CDR2 from the germline V gene are ENHRY and SYGVKD. The CDR3 spells CAIKLLNSANEQFF. The CDR3 bases are TGTGCCATCAAACTCTTAAACTCCGCGAATGAGCAGTTCTTC.

This clonotype occurred many times. The rearrangement links TRBV7-2 to TRBJ2-5, with TRBD2 identical over 8 bases. J gave up 5 bases and V 3 bases, and 8 bases lay outside the gene matches. CDR3 size: 15 residues. Germline V gives CDR1 SGHTA, CDR2 FQGNSA. The CDR3 protein is CASSFSGTSDETQYF. In nucleotides, the CDR3 is TGTGCCAGCAGCTTTTCCGGGACTAGTGATGAGACCCAGTACTTC. The entire variable domain, with the rest obtained from reference TRBV7-2 and TRBJ2-5, is as follows: GAGVSQSPSNKVTEKGKDVELRCDPISGHTALYWYRQSLGQGLEFLIYFQGNSAPDKSGLPSDRFSAERTGGSVSTLTIQRTQQEDSAVYLCASSFSGTSDETQYFGPGTRLLVL.

This clonotype was seen a handful of times. The chain recombines TRBV20-1 with TRBJ2-1, with 8 bases matching TRBD2. J was trimmed by 0 bases and V by 6 bases; bases with no gene match: 13. Germline CDR1 reads DFQATT; CDR2 reads SNEGSKA (reference sequence). The CDR3 has 17 residues. CDR3 residues: CSALAPGRAFSYNEQFF. CDR3 in DNA: TGCAGTGCATTAGCCCCCGGGAGGGCTTTCTCCTACAATGAGCAGTTCTTC.

This clonotype was detected many times. CDR3 protein: CASSLEGTGGPYEQYF. CDR3 DNA: TGCGCCAGCAGCTTGGAAGGGACAGGGGGGCCCTACGAGCAGTACTTC. The chain combines TRBV5-1 with TRBJ2-7; the match to TRBD1 covers 11 bases. Per the germline V gene, CDR1 is SGHRS and CDR2 is YFSETQ. This CDR3 region has 16 residues. The ends lost 0 bases at V and 2 bases at J; junction bases unmatched: 4.

The rearrangement uses TRBV29-1 and TRBJ2-1, with D possibly being TRBD1 (5 bases). The CDR3 has 11 amino acids. CDR1 is SQVTM, CDR2 ANQGSEA, per germline. Trimming cost V 2 bases and J 6 bases, with 5 bases left between them. CDR3 protein: CSVEQGNEQFF. The CDR3 DNA is TGCAGCGTTGAACAGGGCAATGAGCAGTTCTTC.

This clonotype was found many times. The rearrangement joins TRBV7-2 to TRBJ1-1, with D possibly TRBD1 on 6 matching bases. V was clipped by 4 bases and J by 7 bases, with 13 bases between them. The CDR3 is made up of 13 amino acids. Germline V gene lookup returns CDR1 SGHTA and CDR2 FQGNSA. CDR3 residues: CASSSPDSLEAFF. The CDR3 region has the DNA TGTGCCAGCAGCTCGCCGGACAGCCTTGAAGCTTTCTTT.

This clonotype was observed at least ten times. The chain employs TRBV7-2 and TRBJ2-7; D unresolved. V dropped 1 base and J dropped 1 base, with 11 bases sitting between them. Germline values: CDR1 SGHTA, CDR2 FQGNSA. The CDR3 length is 15 residues. In DNA form, the CDR3 reads TGTGCCAGCAGCTTAGGCGAGGCGGCATCCTACGAGCAGTACTTC. Encoded protein: CASSLGEAASYEQYF.

CDR3 loop: CASSGGPSYNEQFF. CDR3 sequence (DNA): TGCGCCAGCAGCGGCGGACCCTCCTACAATGAGCAGTTCTTC. The V gene is TRBV5-1, the J gene TRBJ2-1; D is undetermined. Germline V gene sequence: CDR1 SGHRS, CDR2 YFSETQ. Trimming cost V 4 bases and J 0 bases, with 8 bases left between them. There are 14 residues in the CDR3.